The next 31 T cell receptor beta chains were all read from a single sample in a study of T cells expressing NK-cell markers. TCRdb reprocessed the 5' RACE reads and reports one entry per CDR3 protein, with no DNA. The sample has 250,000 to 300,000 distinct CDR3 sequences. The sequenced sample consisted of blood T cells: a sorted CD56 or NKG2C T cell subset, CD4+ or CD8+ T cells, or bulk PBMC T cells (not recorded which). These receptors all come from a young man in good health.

Here the CDR3 reads CASNLAGSTDTQYF. The chain joins TRBV19 to TRBJ2-3; with no DNA, the TCRdb D assignment of TRBD2 cannot be verified. The CDR3 sequence is 14 residues long. CDR1 LNHDA and CDR2 SQIVND come from the germline V gene (reference sequence).

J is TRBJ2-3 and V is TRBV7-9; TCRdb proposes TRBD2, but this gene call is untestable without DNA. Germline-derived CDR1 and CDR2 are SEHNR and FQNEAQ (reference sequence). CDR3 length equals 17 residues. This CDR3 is CASSLAESLAVPDTQYF.

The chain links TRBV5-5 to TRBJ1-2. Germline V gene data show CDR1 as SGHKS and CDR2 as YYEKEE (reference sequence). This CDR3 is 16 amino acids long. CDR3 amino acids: CASSSNFVTASYGYTF.

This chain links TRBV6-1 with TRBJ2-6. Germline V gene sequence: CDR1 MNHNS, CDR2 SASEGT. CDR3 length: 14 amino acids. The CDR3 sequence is CASESAGGANVLTF.

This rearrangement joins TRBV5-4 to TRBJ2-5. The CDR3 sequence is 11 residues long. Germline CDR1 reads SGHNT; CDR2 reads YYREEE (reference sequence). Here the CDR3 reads CASSFLETQYF. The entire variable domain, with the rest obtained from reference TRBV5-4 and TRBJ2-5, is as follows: ETGVTQSPTHLIKTRGQQVTLRCSSQSGHNTVSWYQQALGQGPQFIFQYYREEENGRGNFPPRFSGLQFPNYSSELNVNALELDDSALYLCASSFLETQYFGPGTRLLVL.

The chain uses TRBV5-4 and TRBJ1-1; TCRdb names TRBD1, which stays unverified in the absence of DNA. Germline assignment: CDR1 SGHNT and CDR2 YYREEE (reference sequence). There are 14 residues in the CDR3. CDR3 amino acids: CASSNTGGGTEAFF.

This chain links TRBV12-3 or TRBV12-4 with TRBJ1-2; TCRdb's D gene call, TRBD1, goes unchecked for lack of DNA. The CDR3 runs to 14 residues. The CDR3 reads CASSMYRFLYGYTF.

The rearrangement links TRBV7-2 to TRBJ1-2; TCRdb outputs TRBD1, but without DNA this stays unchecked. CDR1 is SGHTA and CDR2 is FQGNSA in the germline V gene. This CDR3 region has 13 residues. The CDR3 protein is CASNPDRAVGYTF. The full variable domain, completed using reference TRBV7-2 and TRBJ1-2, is GAGVSQSPSNKVTEKGKDVELRCDPISGHTALYWYRQSLGQGLEFLIYFQGNSAPDKSGLPSDRFSAERTGGSVSTLTIQRTQQEDSAVYLCASNPDRAVGYTFGSGTRLTVV.

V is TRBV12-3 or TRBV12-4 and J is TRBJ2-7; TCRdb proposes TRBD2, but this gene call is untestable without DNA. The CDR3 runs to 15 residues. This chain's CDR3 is CASSPLGAGGGEQYF.

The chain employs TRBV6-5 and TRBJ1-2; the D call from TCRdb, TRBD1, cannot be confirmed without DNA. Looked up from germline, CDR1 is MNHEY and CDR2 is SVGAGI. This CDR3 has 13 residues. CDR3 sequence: CASTRQGAVGYTF.

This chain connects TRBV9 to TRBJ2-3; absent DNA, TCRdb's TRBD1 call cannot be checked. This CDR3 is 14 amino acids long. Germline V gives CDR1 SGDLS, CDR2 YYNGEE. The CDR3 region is CASSDGTRADTQYF.

The CDR3 spells CASTLLAGGIQYF. The V gene is TRBV12-3 or TRBV12-4, the J gene TRBJ2-4; no DNA is available, so the TRBD2 call from TCRdb remains unchecked. The CDR3 contains 13 residues.

CDR3: CASSPGRGVSSYNEQFF. V and J are TRBV5-1 and TRBJ2-1; the D call from TCRdb, TRBD2, cannot be confirmed without DNA. The V gene's germline CDR1 is SGHRS and CDR2 YFSETQ. The CDR3 loop spans 17 amino acids.

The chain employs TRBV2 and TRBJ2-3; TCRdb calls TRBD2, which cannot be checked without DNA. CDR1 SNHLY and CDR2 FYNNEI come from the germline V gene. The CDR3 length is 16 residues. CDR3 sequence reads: CASSAGGTLTPDTQYF. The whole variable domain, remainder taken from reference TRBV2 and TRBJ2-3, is EPEVTQTPSHQVTQMGQEVILRCVPISNHLYFYWYRQILGQKVEFLVSFYNNEISEKSEIFDDQFSVERPDGSNFTLKIRSTKLEDSAMYFCASSAGGTLTPDTQYFGPGTRLTVL.

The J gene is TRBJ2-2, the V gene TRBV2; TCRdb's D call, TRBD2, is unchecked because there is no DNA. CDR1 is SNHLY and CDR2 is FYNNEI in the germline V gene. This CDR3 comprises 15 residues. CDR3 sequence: CASNPLAGDTGELFF. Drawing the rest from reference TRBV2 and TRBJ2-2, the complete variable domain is EPEVTQTPSHQVTQMGQEVILRCVPISNHLYFYWYRQILGQKVEFLVSFYNNEISEKSEIFDDQFSVERPDGSNFTLKIRSTKLEDSAMYFCASNPLAGDTGELFFGEGSRLTVL.

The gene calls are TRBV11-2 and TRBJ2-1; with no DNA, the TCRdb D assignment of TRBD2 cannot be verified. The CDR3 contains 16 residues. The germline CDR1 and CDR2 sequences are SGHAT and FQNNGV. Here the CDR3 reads CASTFREGGRANEQFF.

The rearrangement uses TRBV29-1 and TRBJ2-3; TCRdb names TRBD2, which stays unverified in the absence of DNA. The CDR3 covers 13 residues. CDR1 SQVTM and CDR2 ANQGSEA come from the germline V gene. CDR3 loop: CSVVDYYTDTQYF.

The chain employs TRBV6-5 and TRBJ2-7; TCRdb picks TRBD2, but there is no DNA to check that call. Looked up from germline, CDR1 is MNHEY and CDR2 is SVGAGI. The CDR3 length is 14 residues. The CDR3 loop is CASSSSGRAYEQYF.

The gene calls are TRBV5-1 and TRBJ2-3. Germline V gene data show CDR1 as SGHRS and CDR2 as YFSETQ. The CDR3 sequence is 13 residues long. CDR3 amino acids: CASSWDATGTQYF.

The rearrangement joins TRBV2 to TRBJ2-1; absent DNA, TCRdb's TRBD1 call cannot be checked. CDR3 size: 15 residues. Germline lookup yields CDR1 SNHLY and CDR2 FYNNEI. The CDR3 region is CASRPGGAGWDEQFF.

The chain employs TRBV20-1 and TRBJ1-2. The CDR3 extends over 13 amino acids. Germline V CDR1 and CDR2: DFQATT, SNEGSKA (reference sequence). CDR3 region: CSAVVGSDYGYTF.

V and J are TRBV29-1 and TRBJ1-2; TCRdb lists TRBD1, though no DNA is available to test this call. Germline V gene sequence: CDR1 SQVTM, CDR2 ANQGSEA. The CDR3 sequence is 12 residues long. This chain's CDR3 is CSATGTNYGYTF.

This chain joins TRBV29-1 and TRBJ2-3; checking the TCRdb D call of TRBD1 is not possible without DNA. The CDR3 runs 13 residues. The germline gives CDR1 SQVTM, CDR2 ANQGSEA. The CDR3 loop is CSVAEALADTQYF.

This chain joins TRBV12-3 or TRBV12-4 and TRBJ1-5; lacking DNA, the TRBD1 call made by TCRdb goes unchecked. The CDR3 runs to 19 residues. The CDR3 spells CASSLPLGYGGYSNQPQHF.

CDR3 loop: CASSTFTRRTENEQFF. The genes are TRBV5-4 and TRBJ2-1; TCRdb lists TRBD2, though no DNA is available to test this call. The CDR3 is 16 residues long. In germline, CDR1 is SGHNT, CDR2 YYREEE (reference sequence). Full variable domain (outside the CDR3, taken from reference TRBV5-4 and TRBJ2-1): ETGVTQSPTHLIKTRGQQVTLRCSSQSGHNTVSWYQQALGQGPQFIFQYYREEENGRGNFPPRFSGLQFPNYSSELNVNALELDDSALYLCASSTFTRRTENEQFFGPGTRLTVL.

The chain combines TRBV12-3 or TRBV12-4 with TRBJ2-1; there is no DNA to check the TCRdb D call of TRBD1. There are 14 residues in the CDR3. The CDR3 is CASIKDRAYNEQFF.

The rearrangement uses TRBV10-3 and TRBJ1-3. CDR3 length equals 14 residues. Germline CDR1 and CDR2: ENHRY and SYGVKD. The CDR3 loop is CAISLQGSGNTIYF.

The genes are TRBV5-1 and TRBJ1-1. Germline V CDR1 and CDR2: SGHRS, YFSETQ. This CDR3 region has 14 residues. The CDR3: CASSSGEGNTEAFF.

The CDR3: CASQQLAPGTDTQYF. The chain has TRBV10-2 and TRBJ2-3; as DNA is missing, the TRBD2 call by TCRdb cannot be tested. Germline CDR1 WSHSY, CDR2 SAAADI. This CDR3 contains 15 residues.

The CDR3 protein is CASSIARGTSGTDTQYF. The chain links TRBV5-1 to TRBJ2-3; as DNA is missing, the TRBD2 call by TCRdb cannot be tested. Germline V gene sequence: CDR1 SGHRS, CDR2 YFSETQ. The CDR3 extends over 17 amino acids.

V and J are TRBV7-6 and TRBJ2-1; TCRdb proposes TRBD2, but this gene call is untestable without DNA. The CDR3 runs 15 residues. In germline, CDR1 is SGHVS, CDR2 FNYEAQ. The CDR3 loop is CASSSRDYIYNEQFF.